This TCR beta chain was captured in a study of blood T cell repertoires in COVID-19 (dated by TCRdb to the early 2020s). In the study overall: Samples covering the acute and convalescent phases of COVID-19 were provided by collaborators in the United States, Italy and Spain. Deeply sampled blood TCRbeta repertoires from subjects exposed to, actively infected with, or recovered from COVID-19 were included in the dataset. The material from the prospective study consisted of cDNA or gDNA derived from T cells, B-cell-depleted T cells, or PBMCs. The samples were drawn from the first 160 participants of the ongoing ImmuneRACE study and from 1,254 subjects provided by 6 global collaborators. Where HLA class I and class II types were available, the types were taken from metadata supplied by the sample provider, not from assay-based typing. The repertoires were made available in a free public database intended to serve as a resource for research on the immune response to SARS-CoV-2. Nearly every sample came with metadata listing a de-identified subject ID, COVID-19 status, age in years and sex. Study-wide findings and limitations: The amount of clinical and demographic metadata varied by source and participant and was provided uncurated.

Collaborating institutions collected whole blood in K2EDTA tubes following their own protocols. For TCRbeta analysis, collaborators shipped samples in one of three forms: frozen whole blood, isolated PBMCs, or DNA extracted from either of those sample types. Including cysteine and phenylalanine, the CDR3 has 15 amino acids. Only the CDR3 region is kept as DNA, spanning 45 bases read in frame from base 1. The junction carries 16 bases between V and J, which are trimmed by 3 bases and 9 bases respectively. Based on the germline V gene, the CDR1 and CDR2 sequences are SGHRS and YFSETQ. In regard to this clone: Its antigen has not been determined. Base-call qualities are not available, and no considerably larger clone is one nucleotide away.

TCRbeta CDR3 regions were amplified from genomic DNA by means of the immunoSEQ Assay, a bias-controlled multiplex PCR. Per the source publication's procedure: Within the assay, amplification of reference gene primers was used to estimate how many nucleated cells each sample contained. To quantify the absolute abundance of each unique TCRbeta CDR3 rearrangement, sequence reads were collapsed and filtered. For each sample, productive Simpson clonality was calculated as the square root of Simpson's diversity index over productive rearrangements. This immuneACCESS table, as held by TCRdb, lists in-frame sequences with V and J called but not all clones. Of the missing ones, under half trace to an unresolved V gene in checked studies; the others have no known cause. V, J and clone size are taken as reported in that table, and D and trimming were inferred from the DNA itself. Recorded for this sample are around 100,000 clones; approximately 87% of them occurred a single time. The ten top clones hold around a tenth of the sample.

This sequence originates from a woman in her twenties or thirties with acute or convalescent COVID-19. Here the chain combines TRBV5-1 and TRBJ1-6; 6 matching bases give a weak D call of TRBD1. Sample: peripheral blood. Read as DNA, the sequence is TGCGCCAGCAGCTCTACTACAGGGATCGCTTCACCCCTCCACTTT. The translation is CASSSTTGIASPLHF.